There are many counts of the clone carrying this T cell receptor (beta chain). These data come from a study of blood T cell repertoires in COVID-19. Study-level information: PBMCs, B-cell-depleted T cells, or T cells provided the cDNA or gDNA that made up the material.

Per the study methods: Reference gene primer amplification gave nucleated cell count estimates. Repertoires were generated with immunoSEQ multiplex PCR, while TCRdb's copy carries only in-frame clones and drops some. V and J calls and clone size are copied from that table; D and trimming were computed from the DNA. The sample lists approximately 220,000 clones, approximately 81% occurring once. The V and J ends lost 1 base and 4 bases respectively, with 13 bases between them. This CDR3 spans 15 amino acids. From germline, CDR1 is SEHNR and CDR2 FQNEAQ (reference sequence). The chain has TRBV7-9 and TRBJ1-2, with D possibly being TRBD1 (5 bases). Material for sequencing was peripheral blood. This receptor was taken from a woman aged 55-69 years who had recovered from COVID-19. In DNA, the CDR3 is TGTGCCAGCAGCTTAGTAATCCAGGGCTTCTATGGCTACACCTTC. Its protein is CASSLVIQGFYGYTF.